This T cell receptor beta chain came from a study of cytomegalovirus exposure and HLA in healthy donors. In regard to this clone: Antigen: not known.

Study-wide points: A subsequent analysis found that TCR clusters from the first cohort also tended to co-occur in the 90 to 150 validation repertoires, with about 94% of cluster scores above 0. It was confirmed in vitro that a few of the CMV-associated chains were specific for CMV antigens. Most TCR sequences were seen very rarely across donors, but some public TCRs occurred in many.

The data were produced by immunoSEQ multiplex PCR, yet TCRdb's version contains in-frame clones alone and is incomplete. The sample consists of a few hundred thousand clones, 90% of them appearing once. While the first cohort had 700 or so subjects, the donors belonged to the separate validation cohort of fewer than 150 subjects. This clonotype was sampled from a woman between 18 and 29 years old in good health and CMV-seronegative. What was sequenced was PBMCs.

The CDR3 DNA sequence: TGCGCCAGCAGCTTGTCTCAAGAGACCCAGTACTTC. Encoded protein: CASSLSQETQYF. The chain links TRBV5-1 to TRBJ2-5; D remains unclear. The V end was cut by 1 base, the J end by 2 bases, with 3 bases between. This CDR3 comprises 12 residues. The germline gives CDR1 SGHRS, CDR2 YFSETQ. The whole variable domain, remainder taken from reference TRBV5-1 and TRBJ2-5, is KAGVTQTPRYLIKTRGQQVTLSCSPISGHRSVSWYQQTPGQGLQFLFEYFSETQRNKGNFPGRFSGRQFSNSRSEMNVSTLELGDSALYLCASSLSQETQYFGPGTRLLVL.